This T cell receptor beta chain appears in the sequencing data of a study of CD8 T cells in ankylosing spondylitis. Study-wide findings and caveats: In reactive arthritis synovial fluid and blood, some motif variants had been reported before.

From germline, CDR1 is SGHVS and CDR2 FQNEAQ. V lost 5 bases, J lost 7 bases, and 8 bases stayed unmatched. This CDR3 region has 14 residues. This clonotype has a count of ten or more. Its antigen is still unknown. TCRdb recomputed calls from the 5' RACE reads with MiXCR, one row per CDR3 protein. Of more than 250,000 distinct CDR3 sequences in the sample, under 14% were seen once. The receptor's source is a female donor with ankylosing spondylitis or in good health (not recorded which). The rearrangement uses TRBV7-8 and TRBJ2-1; 7 bases match TRBD1. Specimen: blood, either unsorted or a sorted T cell fraction (not recorded which). The CDR3 is CASSKTGLGNEQFF. The CDR3 bases are TGTGCCAGCAGCAAGACAGGGTTGGGAAATGAGCAGTTCTTC.